The 13 T cell receptor beta chains presented below share a single source sample, sequenced in a study of T cells after yellow fever vaccination. TCRdb processed the 5' RACE reads anew with MiXCR; each CDR3 protein has one entry. The sample yields around 120,000 distinct CDR3 sequences, about 7.8% seen once. Sequenced here: CD4+ T cells sorted from PBMCs, sampled about 49 days after the first yellow fever vaccination. All receptors derive from a man aged 18 to 29 who received the YFV17D yellow fever vaccine.

This clonotype was seen repeatedly, ten times or more. The chain has TRBV7-2 and TRBJ1-2, with 7 bases matching TRBD1. The germline gives CDR1 SGHTA, CDR2 FQGNSA. The trim removed 6 bases at V and 7 bases at J, leaving 8 bases unmatched. This CDR3 region has 13 residues. The CDR3 DNA reads TGTGCCAGCAGTGATAGACAGGGAGGTGGCTACACCTTC. Residues: CASSDRQGGGYTF.

There are many counts of this clonotype. The chain uses TRBV12-3 or TRBV12-4 and TRBJ1-1, with D unresolved. The CDR3 totals 13 residues. Trimming took 5 bases from V and 4 from J, leaving 11 bases between them. The CDR3 sequence: CASSPTILTEAFF. CDR3 sequence (DNA): TGTGCCAGCAGTCCGACTATTCTCACTGAAGCTTTCTTT.

The V call is TRBV4-2, the J call TRBJ2-3; D unresolved. This CDR3 region has 15 residues. Germline V gives CDR1 LGHNA, CDR2 YNFKEQ. Trimming took 1 base from V and 4 from J, leaving 12 bases between them. The CDR3 DNA follows: TGTGCCAGCAGCCAAGGCACCAGCCGGGCAGATACGCAGTATTTT. The encoded protein is CASSQGTSRADTQYF.

Many counts were recorded for this clonotype. The V gene is TRBV5-1, the J gene TRBJ1-2, with a tentative D call TRBD1 (5 bases). The CDR3 runs to 14 residues. Looked up from germline, CDR1 is SGHRS and CDR2 is YFSETQ. V lost 4 bases, J lost 4 bases, and 14 bases lay in between. In nucleotides, the CDR3 is TGCGCCAGCAGCGAGACCCGGGACGGCTATGGCTACACCTTC. This sequence encodes CASSETRDGYGYTF.

This clonotype came up many times. As DNA, the CDR3 is TGTGCCAGCAGTCCACGGGGGCCTTCAGGGGATGGCTACACCTTC. It is translated as CASSPRGPSGDGYTF. The chain joins TRBV12-3 or TRBV12-4 to TRBJ1-2; tentative D call: TRBD1 (6 bases). With 5 bases removed from V and 6 bases from J, the gap between germline ends came to 19 bases. The CDR3 extends over 15 amino acids.

This clonotype was counted many times. The rearrangement joins TRBV9 to TRBJ1-1; D is ambiguous. The CDR3 loop spans 15 amino acids. Trimming stripped 0 bases from V and 0 bases from J, with 9 bases between. In germline, CDR1 is SGDLS, CDR2 YYNGEE. Written as DNA, the CDR3 is TGTGCCAGCAGCGTAGATGGGAGAGTGAACACTGAAGCTTTCTTT. The encoded protein is CASSVDGRVNTEAFF.

This clonotype was picked up many times. The chain's CDR3 is CASTRIYGYTF. The CDR3 coding sequence is TGTGCCAGCACACGGATCTATGGCTACACCTTC. V gene TRBV27 combines with J gene TRBJ1-2; D call uncertain. The CDR3 covers 11 residues. Germline lookup yields CDR1 MNHEY and CDR2 SMNVEV (reference sequence). Trimming removed 7 bases from V and 4 bases from J, with 7 bases in between.

This chain links TRBV7-2 with TRBJ1-1; D is unclear. In germline, CDR1 is SGHTA, CDR2 FQGNSA. This CDR3 region has 13 residues. The V gene lost 6 bases and the J gene lost 2 bases, with 10 bases spanning the gap. CDR3 nucleotides: TGTGCCAGCAGTTTAATACTCAACACTGAAGCTTTCTTT. As protein: CASSLILNTEAFF.

This clonotype has ten or more counts. The genes are TRBV12-3 or TRBV12-4 and TRBJ2-7; possible D gene TRBD2, 6 bases. This CDR3 has 14 residues. Trimming pared 7 bases from V and 3 bases from J, leaving 16 bases between. DNA for the CDR3: TGTGCCAGCAACCTCGCCGGGGGAAGCTACGAGCAGTACTTC. This encodes CASNLAGGSYEQYF.

This clonotype was detected many times. The V call is TRBV7-2, the J call TRBJ2-5; TRBD2 might be the D (5 bases). Germline V gives CDR1 SGHTA, CDR2 FQGNSA. The CDR3 sequence is 14 residues long. V lost 7 bases and J lost 2, with 14 bases in between. Written as DNA, the CDR3 is TGTGCCAGCATCGAAAGGACGGGACAAGAGACCCAGTACTTC. Its protein is CASIERTGQETQYF.

This clonotype was observed many times. V gene TRBV12-3 or TRBV12-4 combines with J gene TRBJ2-3; 7 bases align to TRBD2. CDR3 size: 16 residues. V shed 5 bases and J 7 bases; nucleotides not matched to a gene: 15. CDR3 nucleotides: TGTGCCAGCAGTCCACAGCGGGGTCTAAGGGGAAATACGCAGTATTTT. Its protein product is CASSPQRGLRGNTQYF.

Many counts were recorded for this clonotype. The chain employs TRBV7-7 and TRBJ2-7, with no clear D. Germline CDR1 and CDR2: SSHAT and FNYEAQ (reference sequence). Deletions cut 5 bases from V and 4 bases from J, with 15 bases between. The CDR3 extends over 14 amino acids. CDR3 region: CASSPDGRFYEQYF. The CDR3, as DNA: TGTGCCAGCAGCCCGGACGGAAGGTTTTACGAGCAGTACTTC. Based on the CDR3 plus reference TRBV7-7 and TRBJ2-7, the full variable domain is GAGVSQSPRYKVTKRGQDVTLRCDPISSHATLYWYQQALGQGPEFLTYFNYEAQPDKSGLPSDRFSAERPEGSISTLTIQRTEQRDSAMYRCASSPDGRFYEQYFGPGTRLTVT.

This clonotype was detected many times. This chain links TRBV12-3 or TRBV12-4 with TRBJ1-1; 9 bases map to TRBD1. The J segment lost 5 bases and the V segment lost 6 bases, leaving 7 bases of the junction unmatched. The CDR3 sequence is 14 residues long. CDR3 nucleotide sequence: TGTGCCAGCAGAAACAGGGGGCGGTGGACTGAAGCTTTCTTT. Translating gives CASRNRGRWTEAFF.